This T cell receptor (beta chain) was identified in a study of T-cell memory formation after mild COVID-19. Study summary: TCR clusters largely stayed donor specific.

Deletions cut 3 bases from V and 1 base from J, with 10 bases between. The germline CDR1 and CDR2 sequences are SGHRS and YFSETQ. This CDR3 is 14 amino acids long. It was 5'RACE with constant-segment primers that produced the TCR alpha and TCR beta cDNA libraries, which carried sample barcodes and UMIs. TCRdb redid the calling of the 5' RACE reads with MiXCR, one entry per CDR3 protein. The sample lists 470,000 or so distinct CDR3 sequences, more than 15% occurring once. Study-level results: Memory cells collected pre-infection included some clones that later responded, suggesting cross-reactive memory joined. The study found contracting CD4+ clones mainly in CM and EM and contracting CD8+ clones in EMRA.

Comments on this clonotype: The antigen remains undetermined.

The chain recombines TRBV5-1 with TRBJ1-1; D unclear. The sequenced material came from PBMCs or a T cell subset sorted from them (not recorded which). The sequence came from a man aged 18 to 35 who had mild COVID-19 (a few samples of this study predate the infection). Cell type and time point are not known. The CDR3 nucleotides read TGCGCCAGCAGCTCGCTGGACGGGAACACTGAAGCTTTCTTT. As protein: CASSSLDGNTEAFF.